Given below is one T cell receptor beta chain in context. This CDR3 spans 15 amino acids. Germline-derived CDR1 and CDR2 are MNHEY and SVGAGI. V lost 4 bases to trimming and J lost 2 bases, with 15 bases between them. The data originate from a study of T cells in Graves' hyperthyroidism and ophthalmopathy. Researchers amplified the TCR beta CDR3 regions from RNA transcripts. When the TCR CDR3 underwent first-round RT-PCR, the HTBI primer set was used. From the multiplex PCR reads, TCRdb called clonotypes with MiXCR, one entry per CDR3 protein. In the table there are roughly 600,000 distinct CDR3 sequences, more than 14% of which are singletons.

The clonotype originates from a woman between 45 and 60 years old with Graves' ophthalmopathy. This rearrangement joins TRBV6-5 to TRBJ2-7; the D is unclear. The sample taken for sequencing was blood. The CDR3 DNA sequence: TGTGCCAGCAGTTTATTAAGCGTCGGAACCTACGAGCAGTACTTC. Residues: CASSLLSVGTYEQYF.